A selection of T cell receptor beta chains follows, all from one sample in a study of blood T cell repertoires in COVID-19. Produced via immunoSEQ multiplex PCR; TCRdb's table is partial and in-frame only. The sample has approximately 300,000 clones; about 92% are singletons. Material: PBMCs or T cells enriched from blood (not recorded which). The source of these receptors is a woman aged 25 to 45 who had recovered from COVID-19. The CDR3 runs from the conserved cysteine through the conserved F or W. The order of the fields is V gene, clone size, J gene, D gene, CDR3 DNA, CDR3 protein. D genes are given only for firm matches. Clone size is given for some rows only: seen once, a few or many times, or a class if the clone is expanded.

v_gene: TRBV11-3; abundance: .; j_gene: TRBJ2-1; d_gene: TRBD2; CDR3nt: TGTGCCAGCAGCCAGGGACTGAGCGGGAGCAATGAGCAGTTCTTC; CDR3aa: CASSQGLSGSNEQFF
v_gene: TRBV7-8; abundance: .; j_gene: TRBJ1-2; d_gene: .; CDR3nt: TGTGCCAGCAGCTTAGACGCGGGAGCTAACTATGGCTACACCTTC; CDR3aa: CASSLDAGANYGYTF
v_gene: TRBV5-8; abundance: .; j_gene: TRBJ1-2; d_gene: .; CDR3nt: TGTGCCAGCACCTACGGGGGGTTATCTAACTATGGCTACACCTTC; CDR3aa: CASTYGGLSNYGYTF
v_gene: TRBV7-8; abundance: .; j_gene: TRBJ2-1; d_gene: .; CDR3nt: TGTGCCAGCAGCCCCAGACTAGTTATAGGCTCCTACAATGAGCAGTTCTTC; CDR3aa: CASSPRLVIGSYNEQFF
v_gene: TRBV11-1; abundance: once; j_gene: TRBJ2-1; d_gene: TRBD1; CDR3nt: TGTGCCAGCAGCTTAGCCGGGACAGTCAATGAGCAGTTCTTC; CDR3aa: CASSLAGTVNEQFF
v_gene: TRBV15; abundance: .; j_gene: TRBJ1-1; d_gene: .; CDR3nt: TGTGCCACCTCAGCGCAGGGAGGCACTGAAGCTTTCTTT; CDR3aa: CATSAQGGTEAFF
v_gene: TRBV11-1; abundance: .; j_gene: TRBJ2-1; d_gene: TRBD2; CDR3nt: TGTGCCAGCAGCTTCAGGAGCGGGAGGGTCCTCGATGAGCAGTTCTTC; CDR3aa: CASSFRSGRVLDEQFF
v_gene: TRBV21-1; abundance: .; j_gene: TRBJ2-7; d_gene: .; CDR3nt: TGTGCCAGCAGCAAAGTTGGGAGGGCTCTGAACGAGCAGTACTTC; CDR3aa: CASSKVGRALNEQYF
v_gene: TRBV28; abundance: once; j_gene: TRBJ1-1; d_gene: .; CDR3nt: TGTGCCAGCAGACGCCTACAGGGAGGGTCTGAAGCTTTCTTT; CDR3aa: CASRRLQGGSEAFF
v_gene: TRBV5-1; abundance: .; j_gene: TRBJ1-2; d_gene: TRBD1; CDR3nt: TGCGCCAGCAGCTTGCTTGGGACCGGGACAGGGGCCTATGGCTACACCTTC; CDR3aa: CASSLLGTGTGAYGYTF
v_gene: TRBV3-1/TRBV3-2; abundance: .; j_gene: TRBJ2-6; d_gene: .; CDR3nt: TGTGCCAGCAGCCAGAGGGAGAATTTGTATGCTGGGGCCAACGTCCTGACTTTC; CDR3aa: CASSQRENLYAGANVLTF
v_gene: TRBV6-7; abundance: few; j_gene: TRBJ1-1; d_gene: TRBD1; CDR3nt: TGTGCCAGCAGTACGGCAGCAGGGGGCACTGAAGCTTTCTTT; CDR3aa: CASSTAAGGTEAFF
v_gene: TRBV5-4; abundance: .; j_gene: TRBJ2-2; d_gene: TRBD1; CDR3nt: TGTGCCAGCAGCTTGAGGGACAGCACCGGGGAGCTGTTTTTT; CDR3aa: CASSLRDSTGELFF
v_gene: TRBV4-2; abundance: once; j_gene: TRBJ1-1; d_gene: TRBD1; CDR3nt: TGTGCCAGCAGCCAAGAGACAGGGGGGAACACTGAAGCTTTCTTT; CDR3aa: CASSQETGGNTEAFF
v_gene: TRBV7-2; abundance: .; j_gene: TRBJ2-1; d_gene: .; CDR3nt: TGTGCCAGCAGCTTAGATTACTACAATGAGCAGTTCTTC; CDR3aa: CASSLDYYNEQFF
v_gene: TRBV5-1; abundance: .; j_gene: TRBJ2-1; d_gene: .; CDR3nt: TGCGCCAGCAGCCGAACCACAGGGATTAACAATGAGCAGTTCTTC; CDR3aa: CASSRTTGINNEQFF
v_gene: TRBV7-2; abundance: .; j_gene: TRBJ2-1; d_gene: TRBD2; CDR3nt: TGTGCCAGCAGCTTAATGCGGGGGGGGAACGAGCAGTTCTTC; CDR3aa: CASSLMRGGNEQFF
v_gene: TRBV27; abundance: .; j_gene: TRBJ2-5; d_gene: TRBD2; CDR3nt: TGTGCCAGCAGTTTAGAGCGGGGGGGCGGTTTAGAGACCCAGTACTTC; CDR3aa: CASSLERGGGLETQYF
v_gene: TRBV10-3; abundance: .; j_gene: TRBJ2-1; d_gene: TRBD2; CDR3nt: TGTGCCATCAGTGACCGGGGGGAGGGTGATGAGCAGTTCTTC; CDR3aa: CAISDRGEGDEQFF
v_gene: TRBV30; abundance: .; j_gene: TRBJ2-4; d_gene: .; CDR3nt: TGTGCCTGGAGTGCCGGGACAAACAAAAACATTCAGTACTTC; CDR3aa: CAWSAGTNKNIQYF
v_gene: TRBV9; abundance: .; j_gene: TRBJ2-5; d_gene: .; CDR3nt: TGTGCCAGCAGCGTAGCAACAGGGTACCAAGAGACCCAGTACTTC; CDR3aa: CASSVATGYQETQYF
v_gene: TRBV29-1; abundance: once; j_gene: TRBJ2-2; d_gene: .; CDR3nt: TGCAGCGTACAACCGGACAGCACCGGGGAGCTGTTTTTT; CDR3aa: CSVQPDSTGELFF
v_gene: TRBV28; abundance: .; j_gene: TRBJ2-7; d_gene: TRBD1; CDR3nt: TGTGCCAGCAGCAGGGGGTCGTACGAGCAGTACTTC; CDR3aa: CASSRGSYEQYF
v_gene: TRBV7-2; abundance: .; j_gene: TRBJ1-5; d_gene: .; CDR3nt: TGTGCCAGCAGCCAGGACTTAGGCAATCAGCCCCAGCATTTT; CDR3aa: CASSQDLGNQPQHF
v_gene: TRBV2; abundance: .; j_gene: TRBJ2-7; d_gene: TRBD2; CDR3nt: TGTGCCAGCGGGAGTAGCGGGGGGCCCTACGAGCAGTACTTC; CDR3aa: CASGSSGGPYEQYF
v_gene: TRBV24-1; abundance: .; j_gene: TRBJ2-3; d_gene: TRBD1; CDR3nt: TGTGCCACCAGTGAGGGACAGATTACAGATACGCAGTATTTT; CDR3aa: CATSEGQITDTQYF
v_gene: TRBV7-2; abundance: .; j_gene: TRBJ1-5; d_gene: .; CDR3nt: TGTGCCAGCAGCTTAGAAGTCGTCGGGCCCCAGCATTTT; CDR3aa: CASSLEVVGPQHF
v_gene: TRBV28; abundance: once; j_gene: TRBJ1-2; d_gene: TRBD1; CDR3nt: TGTGCCACCTCAAGGCCAGGGACAGTCCATGGCTACACCTTC; CDR3aa: CATSRPGTVHGYTF
v_gene: TRBV28; abundance: .; j_gene: TRBJ2-6; d_gene: .; CDR3nt: TGTGCCAGCAGCTCCACAAAAACTGGGGCCAACGTCCTGACTTTC; CDR3aa: CASSSTKTGANVLTF
v_gene: TRBV28; abundance: .; j_gene: TRBJ1-6; d_gene: TRBD1; CDR3nt: TGTGCCAGCGCCCGACGACAGGGGAATAATTCACCCCTCCACTTT; CDR3aa: CASARRQGNNSPLHF
v_gene: TRBV30; abundance: .; j_gene: TRBJ2-7; d_gene: .; CDR3nt: TGTGCCTGGAGTGTAGCTTACGAGCAGTACTTC; CDR3aa: CAWSVAYEQYF
v_gene: TRBV24-1; abundance: .; j_gene: TRBJ2-1; d_gene: TRBD2; CDR3nt: TGTGCCACCAGTGGCCGACTAGCGGGAGGGCCCGGTGAGCAGTTCTTC; CDR3aa: CATSGRLAGGPGEQFF
v_gene: TRBV11-2; abundance: .; j_gene: TRBJ2-7; d_gene: .; CDR3nt: TGTGCCAGCAGCTCCTCGGACAGATACGAGCAGTACTTC; CDR3aa: CASSSSDRYEQYF
v_gene: TRBV7-3; abundance: .; j_gene: TRBJ2-2; d_gene: TRBD2; CDR3nt: TGTGCCAGCAGCTCTAGGACTAGCGGGAGCGTCACCGGGGAGCTGTTTTTT; CDR3aa: CASSSRTSGSVTGELFF
v_gene: TRBV7-3; abundance: .; j_gene: TRBJ2-1; d_gene: TRBD2; CDR3nt: TGTGCCAGCAGCCCGGGACTAGCGGGCGGGAATGAGCAGTTCTTC; CDR3aa: CASSPGLAGGNEQFF
v_gene: TRBV6-4; abundance: .; j_gene: TRBJ2-1; d_gene: .; CDR3nt: TGTGCCAGCAGTGACTCCAGCAGGGTCTCCTACAATGAGCAGTTCTTC; CDR3aa: CASSDSSRVSYNEQFF
v_gene: TRBV28; abundance: .; j_gene: TRBJ1-5; d_gene: .; CDR3nt: TGTGCCAGCAGTTTATGGTGGGTCCGGACGGATCCCTCGGGGAATCAGCCCCAGCATTTT; CDR3aa: CASSLWWVRTDPSGNQPQHF